The rows below give T cell receptor beta chains drawn from one sample of a study of blood T cells in healthy people across ages. In TCRdb, the 5' RACE reads were re-called with MiXCR into one record per CDR3 protein. The sample lists roughly 650,000 distinct CDR3 sequences; 32% were seen once. The sample taken for sequencing was blood. The receptors stem from a woman older than 75 in good health. Each CDR3 is given with its conserved first and last residue. The order of the fields is J gene, D gene, V gene, clone size, CDR3 DNA, CDR3 protein. The D gene is left open where the match is weak. Clone size is stated in some rows and not others, as once, few, many or a class when expanded.

TRBJ1-2 TRBD1 TRBV2 few TGTGCCAGCCGGGAGGGGGCGCACGGCTACACCTTC CASREGAHGYTF
TRBJ2-1 TRBD1 TRBV6-5 many TGTGCCAGCAGAGGGACAGGCCTCAATGAGCAGTTCTTC CASRGTGLNEQFF
TRBJ1-4 TRBD1 TRBV27 - TGTGCCAGCAGCCAGGGACAGGGGCGTGAAAAACTGTTTTTT CASSQGQGREKLFF
TRBJ2-1 TRBD2 TRBV3-1 many TGTGCCAGCAGCCAAGTCCTCGGGGGGTTTTGGTACAATGAGCAGTTCTTC CASSQVLGGFWYNEQFF
TRBJ2-7 - TRBV27 - TGTGCCAGCAGTTCGCCCGGGACGTATAGTTTCGAGCAGTACTTC CASSSPGTYSFEQYF
TRBJ1-1 TRBD1 TRBV29-1 few TGCAGCGTCTTACAGGGGACCACTGAAGCTTTCTTT CSVLQGTTEAFF
TRBJ2-7 - TRBV7-6 many TGTGCCAGCAGCTTAGCCGCCCAGTCCTACGAGCAGTACTTC CASSLAAQSYEQYF
TRBJ2-5 - TRBV7-2 many TGTGCCAGCAGCCGAGAATGGGGACGGGAGACCCAGTACTTC CASSREWGRETQYF
TRBJ1-1 TRBD1 TRBV19 few TGTGCCAGTAGTATACCCGGACAGGGCAATAGAGCTTTCTTT CASSIPGQGNRAFF
TRBJ2-3 TRBD1 TRBV7-2 many TGTGCCAGCAGCTTAGGGGGGACAGCTAGCACAGATACGCAGTATTTT CASSLGGTASTDTQYF
TRBJ1-1 - TRBV7-2 few TGTGCCAGCAGCCCATCGCACGCGATCGCTGAAGCTTTCTTT CASSPSHAIAEAFF
TRBJ1-2 - TRBV4-3 - TGCGCCAGCAGCCAAGATTGGGGAGACGGCTACACCTTC CASSQDWGDGYTF
TRBJ2-5 - TRBV15 few TGTGCCACCAGCAGAGAACTGGCTAACCCCCAAGAGACCCAGTACTTC CATSRELANPQETQYF
TRBJ1-2 - TRBV7-9 many TGTGCCAGCAGCTTAGCGAATCCGGGAAACTATGGCTACACCTTC CASSLANPGNYGYTF
TRBJ1-2 - TRBV10-3 many TGTGCCATCAGAGACCGCGAGGTTGCTGGCTACACCTTC CAIRDREVAGYTF
TRBJ2-5 - TRBV20-1 - TGCAGTGCTATCGACGGAGAGACCCAGTACTTC CSAIDGETQYF
TRBJ2-5 - TRBV7-2 once TGTGCCAGCAGCTTAGGGGGGTTAATCGTGACCCAGTACTTC CASSLGGLIVTQYF
TRBJ2-1 TRBD1 TRBV7-2 - TGTGCCAGCAGCTTAAGGACCGGGACAGGGGCCTACAGGGAGCAGTTCTTC CASSLRTGTGAYREQFF
TRBJ2-7 TRBD2 TRBV13 - TGTGCCAGCAGCTTAGGTTTTAGCGGGATTCCCCAGTACTTC CASSLGFSGIPQYF
TRBJ1-2 - TRBV20-1 - TGCAGTGCTAGCCCGGGACTCCTCTATGGCTACACCTTC CSASPGLLYGYTF
TRBJ1-1 TRBD1 TRBV13 few TGTGCCAGCAGCCTCGGGACAGGGGGCGACACTGAAGCTTTCTTT CASSLGTGGDTEAFF
TRBJ2-7 - TRBV7-2 few TGTGCCAGCAGCTTGGAGGGGTCGAGAACCTACGAGCAGTACTTC CASSLEGSRTYEQYF
TRBJ2-3 TRBD1 TRBV27 - TGTGCCAGCAGGACGACAGGGATGATCACAGATACGCAGTATTTT CASRTTGMITDTQYF
TRBJ2-3 - TRBV10-3 many TGTGCCATCAGCCTTACAGCGCCAGAGAGTACAGATACGCAGTATTTT CAISLTAPESTDTQYF
TRBJ2-3 - TRBV7-2 many TGTGCCAGCGTTTACGAGACGGGGGCCCGTCCTGATACGCAGTATTTT CASVYETGARPDTQYF
TRBJ2-3 - TRBV20-1 - TGCAGTGTCCAAGGGGGGGGGGATACGCAGTATTTT CSVQGGGDTQYF
TRBJ2-1 - TRBV20-1 once TGCAGCGCTACTCCGACAGGGAGGTACGAGCAGTTCTTC CSATPTGRYEQFF
TRBJ2-5 - TRBV6-5 many TGTGCCAGCAAAAGCAGCCAAGAGACCCAGTACTTC CASKSSQETQYF
TRBJ2-3 - TRBV7-9 - TGTGCCAGCAGCTCCGTCCCGAGGGATACGCAGTATTTT CASSSVPRDTQYF
TRBJ2-1 TRBD2 TRBV7-8 many TGTGCCAGCAGCTTGGCGGGGGGGCCAGGGTATGAGCAGTTCTTC CASSLAGGPGYEQFF
TRBJ2-1 TRBD2 TRBV12-3/TRBV12-4 - TGTGCCAGCAGGGGGGGACTAGCGAAACCCTACAATGAGCAGTTCTTC CASRGGLAKPYNEQFF
TRBJ2-7 TRBD1 TRBV2 many TGTGCCAGCAGCGACGACAGGGGCTCCTACGAGCAGTACTTC CASSDDRGSYEQYF
TRBJ2-3 - TRBV6-1 many TGTGCCAGCATGGTGGGAGATACGCAGTATTTT CASMVGDTQYF
TRBJ2-7 - TRBV20-1 many TGCAGTGGCAAAGACGGCTACGAGCAGTACTTC CSGKDGYEQYF